This T cell receptor beta chain was found in a study of cytomegalovirus exposure and HLA in healthy donors. The repertoire was sequenced with immunoSEQ multiplex PCR; TCRdb's copy has only in-frame clones and lacks some. There are 300,000 to 350,000 clones in the sample; roughly 88% occur only once, and around 0.88% lies in the top ten. After removal of 7 bases from V and 5 bases from J, the junction contained 6 bases not matched to a gene. Per germline, CDR1 SNHLY and CDR2 FYNNEI. This CDR3 has 15 amino acids. Sample: PBMCs. The chain carries TRBV2 and TRBJ2-2, with TRBD2 identical over 11 bases. The TCR originated in a man aged 25-45 years in good health and CMV-seronegative. CDR3 DNA: TGTGCCAGCAAAGGACTAGCGGGCTGGACCGGGGAGCTGTTTTTT. This gives the protein CASKGLAGWTGELFF.